The 2 T cell receptor beta chains presented below share a single source sample, sequenced in a study of blood T cells in healthy people across ages. A second PCR of roughly 7 to 11 cycles used a sample-barcoded 5' primer and a J-beta primer mix. TCRdb redid the calling of the 5' RACE reads with MiXCR, one entry per CDR3 protein. The sample has fewer than 600,000 distinct CDR3 sequences, roughly a quarter seen once. In addition, the sample was reused for a study of T cells of mothers and their children.

Source material: blood. These receptors were collected from a boy aged 2-15 years in good health.

V usage is TRBV5-1 and J usage is TRBJ2-4; tentatively, D is TRBD2 (5 bases). The germline V gene has CDR1 SGHRS and CDR2 YFSETQ. The CDR3 is 13 amino acids. The V end was cut by 7 bases, the J end by 9 bases, with 17 bases between. The CDR3 spells CASQAVGGCIQYF. In nucleotides, the CDR3 is TGCGCCAGCCAGGCGGTAGGCGGGTGCATTCAGTACTTC. Filled out from reference TRBV5-1 and TRBJ2-4, the complete variable domain reads KAGVTQTPRYLIKTRGQQVTLSCSPISGHRSVSWYQQTPGQGLQFLFEYFSETQRNKGNFPGRFSGRQFSNSRSEMNVSTLELGDSALYLCASQAVGGCIQYFGAGTRLSVL.

This clonotype appeared many times. The rearrangement links TRBV6-5 to TRBJ2-5; TRBD2 matches 7 bases. The CDR3 runs to 13 residues. The J segment lost 5 bases and the V segment lost 5 bases, leaving 5 bases of the junction unmatched. Per the germline V gene, CDR1 is MNHEY and CDR2 is SVGAGI. This chain's CDR3 is CASSRLGGETQYF. The CDR3 region has the DNA TGTGCCAGCAGTCGTCTCGGGGGGGAGACCCAGTACTTC.